These T cell receptor beta chains were read from a single sample in a study of blood T cell repertoires in COVID-19. Measured with immunoSEQ multiplex PCR; TCRdb has only the in-frame clones, and not every one. The table records 90,000 or so clones, about 90% of them present only once. The sequenced sample consisted of peripheral blood. These receptor sequences come from a young man with COVID-19, enrolled during active disease. CDR3s include the opening cysteine and the closing phenylalanine or tryptophan. A D gene is named only where the DNA matches it firmly. Not every row has a clone size; where given, it reads once, few, many or a size class.

V	J	size	D	DNA	CDR3
TRBV7-9	TRBJ1-1	.	TRBD1	TGTGCCAGCAGCTTAGCCGACAGGGAGACTTTCTTT	CASSLADRETFF
TRBV6-5	TRBJ2-7	.	TRBD1	TGTGCCAGCAGTCAGGGACAGGCTTCTTACGAGCAGTACTTC	CASSQGQASYEQYF
TRBV18	TRBJ1-6	.	TRBD1	TGTGCCAGCTCACCATGGGACAGGGAGGGGTCACCCCTCCACTTT	CASSPWDREGSPLHF
TRBV5-5	TRBJ1-6	.	.	TGTGCCAGCAGCGCCGGGTTCAGTTCACCCCTCCACTTT	CASSAGFSSPLHF
TRBV4-3	TRBJ2-1	.	.	TGCGCCAGCAGCCAAGTTCTAGCGCCTTACAATGAGCAGTTCTTC	CASSQVLAPYNEQFF
TRBV6-2/TRBV6-3	TRBJ1-4	.	TRBD1	TGTGCCAGCAGTTACACAGGACAGGCCGCGATAGAAAAACTGTTTTTT	CASSYTGQAAIEKLFF
TRBV6-5	TRBJ2-2	few	.	TGTGCCAGCATATCAGCGACCGCGAACACCGGGGAGCTGTTTTTT	CASISATANTGELFF
TRBV6-2/TRBV6-3	TRBJ2-2	.	TRBD1	TGTGCCAGCAGTTGGGACAGGAACACCGGGGAGCTGTTTTTT	CASSWDRNTGELFF
TRBV5-4	TRBJ2-1	.	TRBD1	TGTGCCAGCAGCTTAGGGACAGGCAGTCCCTACAATGAGCAGTTCTTC	CASSLGTGSPYNEQFF
TRBV7-9	TRBJ1-2	few	.	TGTGCCAGCAGCTTAGGTAGCGGGACGGATGGCTACACCTTC	CASSLGSGTDGYTF
TRBV7-2	TRBJ2-7	.	TRBD2	TGTGCCAGCAGCCCAGGGGGGACTAGCGGGAGGGAAGGCGAGCAGTACTTC	CASSPGGTSGREGEQYF
TRBV7-9	TRBJ1-6	.	TRBD1	TGTGCCAGCAGCTTAGAGGGACAGTCCAATTCACCCCTCCACTTT	CASSLEGQSNSPLHF
TRBV7-2	TRBJ2-2	.	.	TGTGCCAGCGGCCTTGGACAGACCTTAAACACCGGGGAGCTGTTTTTT	CASGLGQTLNTGELFF